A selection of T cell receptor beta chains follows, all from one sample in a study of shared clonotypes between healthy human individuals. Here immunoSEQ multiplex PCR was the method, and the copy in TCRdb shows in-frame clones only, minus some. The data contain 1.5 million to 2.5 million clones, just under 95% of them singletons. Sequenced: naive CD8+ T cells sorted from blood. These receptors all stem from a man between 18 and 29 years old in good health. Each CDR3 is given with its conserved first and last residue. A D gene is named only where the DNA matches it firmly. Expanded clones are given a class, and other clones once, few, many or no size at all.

DNA: TGTGCCTGGGCACGGTTAACTGAAGCTTTCTTT; CDR3: CAWARLTEAFF; size: -; J: TRBJ1-1; D: -; V: TRBV30
DNA: TGTGCCAGCAGTTCCCCAGGGACCGAGCAGTACTTC; CDR3: CASSSPGTEQYF; size: -; J: TRBJ2-7; D: -; V: TRBV27
DNA: TGTGCCAGCAGTTTGACAGGGATCACTGAAGCTTTCTTT; CDR3: CASSLTGITEAFF; size: -; J: TRBJ1-1; D: TRBD1; V: TRBV27
DNA: TGCGCCAGCAGCCACAAGGGAACCTACGAGCAGTACTTC; CDR3: CASSHKGTYEQYF; size: -; J: TRBJ2-7; D: -; V: TRBV4-1
DNA: TGTGCCAGCAGTTACGAGACTTCCGGATACTATGGCTACACCTTC; CDR3: CASSYETSGYYGYTF; size: -; J: TRBJ1-2; D: -; V: TRBV6-6
DNA: TGTGCCAGCAGTGACGGGTACACTGAAGCTTTCTTT; CDR3: CASSDGYTEAFF; size: -; J: TRBJ1-1; D: -; V: TRBV6-4
DNA: TGCGCCAGCAGCTTGACCGGTTATGAAGCTTTCTTT; CDR3: CASSLTGYEAFF; size: -; J: TRBJ1-1; D: -; V: TRBV5-1
DNA: TGTGCCAGCAGCTTGGGGCAGGGGGTCAATCAGCCCCAGCATTTT; CDR3: CASSLGQGVNQPQHF; size: -; J: TRBJ1-5; D: TRBD1; V: TRBV5-5
DNA: TGCGCCAGCAGTGAAGGGGGAAATACGCAGTATTTT; CDR3: CASSEGGNTQYF; size: -; J: TRBJ2-3; D: -; V: TRBV10-1
DNA: TGTGCCAGCAGTTGGAGGAGGGAAGATACGCAGTATTTT; CDR3: CASSWRREDTQYF; size: -; J: TRBJ2-3; D: -; V: TRBV28
DNA: TGTGCCTCCTCCGGGGACAGGGGAAAATCCCTCCACTTT; CDR3: CASSGDRGKSLHF; size: -; J: TRBJ1-6; D: TRBD1; V: TRBV27
DNA: TGTGCCAGCAGTCCTACTAGCGGGAATGAGCAGTTCTTC; CDR3: CASSPTSGNEQFF; size: once; J: TRBJ2-1; D: TRBD2; V: TRBV7-8
DNA: TGTGCCAGCTCCGGGGAAGGAGGCGAGACCCAGTACTTC; CDR3: CASSGEGGETQYF; size: -; J: TRBJ2-5; D: -; V: TRBV18
DNA: TGTGCCAGCAGTTCTAACCCGGTCGTTGGAGGGTGGGGTCAGCCCCAGCATTTT; CDR3: CASSSNPVVGGWGQPQHF; size: -; J: TRBJ1-5; D: -; V: TRBV28
DNA: TGTGCCAGCATGAGACAGGGCTACGAGCAGTACTTC; CDR3: CASMRQGYEQYF; size: once; J: TRBJ2-7; D: TRBD1; V: TRBV6-1
DNA: TGTGCCAGCATCCAAGATGGGCTGGATGGCTACACCTTC; CDR3: CASIQDGLDGYTF; size: -; J: TRBJ1-2; D: -; V: TRBV7-9